The TCR beta chain under discussion was sequenced for a study of response to subunit inactivated influenza vaccine. This clonotype was counted once. Antigen specificity is unknown. Findings and caveats of the study: Authors suggested each seasonal influenza vaccination recruits few new T cells.

TCRdb re-called the RT-PCR reads through MiXCR, storing one row per CDR3 protein. The table has about 620,000 distinct CDR3 sequences, 12% seen once; the top ten hold about 9.4%. Source: PBMCs from blood, taken on the day of vaccination. The TCR comes from a man in his fifties who received an inactivated influenza vaccine.

CDR3 DNA sequence: TGTGCCATCAGTCCGGAAACATTCGGGACAGGGGTCACAGATACGCAGTATTTT. The encoded protein is CAISPETFGTGVTDTQYF. V and J are TRBV3-2 and TRBJ2-3; the table's D call TRBD1 went unverified against the DNA. TRBV3-2 is tagged as a pseudogene. This CDR3 is 18 amino acids long.